One and the same sample provided the 18 T cell receptor beta chains below, sequenced in a study of T cells in localized non-small cell lung cancer. Data came from immunoSEQ multiplex PCR; TCRdb stores just in-frame clones and leaves some out. Of fewer than 5,500 clones in the sample, 40% to 55% were seen once. The sample consisted of lung tumor tissue, taken before any cancer treatment. These receptors were collected from a man between 40 and 70 years old with stage I lung adenocarcinoma.

The table lists this clone with a few counts. V and J are TRBV6-8 and TRBJ2-1; D is ambiguous. The germline V and J ends were trimmed by 8 bases and 8 bases, with 19 bases remaining between them. The germline CDR1 and CDR2 sequences are MNHGY and SAAAGT. The CDR3 is 14 amino acids. The CDR3 loop is CASLKGSRKDEQFF. The CDR3 coding sequence is TGTGCCAGCCTAAAAGGGTCCCGTAAGGATGAGCAGTTCTTC.

This clone was recorded a few times. The rearrangement joins TRBV11-3 to TRBJ2-1; 9 bases agree with TRBD2. Per germline, CDR1 SGHNT and CDR2 YENEEA. The CDR3 is 20 residues long. V trimming: 2 bases; J trimming: 0 bases; junction bases outside the gene matches: 14. CDR3 nucleotide sequence: TGTGCCAGCAGCTTACTTGCGGCTAGCGGGACCTACAGCTCCTACAATGAGCAGTTCTTC. Protein sequence: CASSLLAASGTYSSYNEQFF.

This chain links TRBV30 with TRBJ2-1; 10 bases map to TRBD1. V shed 2 bases, J shed 9 bases, and the junction held 10 bases outside the gene matches. The germline V gene encodes CDR1 GTSNPN and CDR2 SVGIG (reference sequence). This CDR3 contains 15 residues. Here the CDR3 reads CAWSLRQGAVREQFF. CDR3 bases: TGTGCCTGGAGTCTCCGACAGGGGGCTGTTCGTGAGCAGTTCTTC.

This chain links TRBV19 with TRBJ1-1; TRBD1 matches at 9 bases. The V gene end was trimmed by 4 bases and the J gene end by 4 bases; junction bases not matched to a gene: 4. This CDR3 has 14 residues. Germline CDR1 LNHDA, CDR2 SQIVND (reference sequence). The CDR3 bases are TGTGCCAGTAGTACCTTGACAGGGGGCACTGAAGCTTTCTTT. It translates to CASSTLTGGTEAFF. Supplemented by reference TRBV19 and TRBJ1-1, the full variable domain reads DGGITQSPKYLFRKEGQNVTLSCEQNLNHDAMYWYRQDPGQGLRLIYYSQIVNDFQKGDIAEGYSVSREKKESFPLTVTSAQKNPTAFYLCASSTLTGGTEAFFGQGTRLTVV.

V is TRBV6-4 and J is TRBJ1-4; D perhaps matches TRBD1 (5 bases). CDR1 is MRHNA and CDR2 is SNTAGT in the germline V gene. This CDR3 contains 11 residues. Trimming removed 7 bases at V and 11 bases at J, with 11 bases between. The CDR3 loop reads CASTKTDKLFF. For the CDR3, the DNA is TGTGCCAGCACCAAGACAGACAAACTGTTTTTT.

The chain is built from TRBV9 and TRBJ2-7; D is perhaps TRBD1 or TRBD2 (6 bases each). Germline loops: CDR1 SGDLS, CDR2 YYNGEE. This CDR3 is built from 13 residues. V lost 4 bases, J lost 3 bases, and 11 bases lay in between. CDR3 residues: CASSRGVGYEQYF. The CDR3 DNA follows: TGTGCCAGCAGCAGGGGGGTAGGCTACGAGCAGTACTTC.

V and J are TRBV6-8 and TRBJ1-3; the match to TRBD1 covers 8 bases. After removal of 6 bases from V and 0 bases from J, the junction contained 4 bases not matched to a gene. The CDR3 is 15 residues long. Germline V gene sequence: CDR1 MNHGY, CDR2 SAAAGT. The CDR3 bases are TGTGCCAGCAGCCGACAGGGGCTCTCTGGAAACACCATATATTTT. This sequence encodes CASSRQGLSGNTIYF.

The sample holds a few counts of this clone. This chain connects TRBV6-8 to TRBJ1-1, with D tentatively TRBD1 (6 bases). CDR1 is MNHGY and CDR2 is SAAAGT in the germline V gene. This CDR3 is 14 amino acids long. Trimming cost V 5 bases and J 1 base, with 11 bases left between them. The CDR3 sequence is CASSGPGQNTEAFF. In DNA, the CDR3 is TGTGCCAGCAGTGGACCGGGACAGAACACTGAAGCTTTCTTT.

The chain employs TRBV30 and TRBJ2-7, with 8 nucleotides matching TRBD1. CDR1 is GTSNPN, CDR2 SVGIG, per germline (reference sequence). V was clipped by 5 bases and J by 5 bases; unmatched bases: 5. The CDR3 is 12 amino acids. This CDR3 reads CAWLGQGDEQYF. The DNA for the CDR3 is TGTGCCTGGCTAGGACAGGGTGACGAGCAGTACTTC.

This clone appeared a few times. This chain joins TRBV18 and TRBJ2-2; no reliable D call. The V end was cut by 6 bases, the J end by 5 bases, with 10 bases between. Germline lookup yields CDR1 KGHSH and CDR2 LQKENI. This CDR3 spans 13 amino acids. The CDR3 spells CASSQASTGELFF. The CDR3 DNA reads TGTGCCAGCTCCCAAGCGAGTACCGGGGAGCTGTTTTTT. Based on the CDR3 plus reference TRBV18 and TRBJ2-2, the full variable domain is NAGVMQNPRHLVRRRGQEARLRCSPMKGHSHVYWYRQLPEEGLKFMVYLQKENIIDESGMPKERFSAEFPKEGPSILRIQQVVRGDSAAYFCASSQASTGELFFGEGSRLTVL.

The genes are TRBV18 and TRBJ2-3, with unresolved D. Trimming pared 1 base from V and 1 base from J, leaving 6 bases between. The CDR3 loop spans 14 amino acids. Per the germline V gene, CDR1 is KGHSH and CDR2 is LQKENI. The CDR3 protein is CASSPRQGTDTQYF. For the CDR3, the DNA is TGTGCCAGCTCACCACGTCAGGGCACAGATACGCAGTATTTT.

The CDR3 bases are TGTGCCAGCAGCGTTAGCGACTCCTCTGGAAACACCATATATTTT. It yields the protein CASSVSDSSGNTIYF. This sequence joins TRBV9 and TRBJ1-3; D gene uncertain. This CDR3 is 15 amino acids long. Germline V gene lookup returns CDR1 SGDLS and CDR2 YYNGEE. The germline V and J ends were trimmed by 2 bases and 0 bases, with 9 bases remaining between them.

This clone was found a few times. The chain carries TRBV11-3 and TRBJ2-3, with 13 nucleotides matching TRBD2. Unmatched junction bases numbered 6, after V lost 5 bases and J lost 7 bases. The CDR3 extends over 15 amino acids. CDR1 is SGHNT, CDR2 YENEEA, per germline. CDR3 sequence reads: CASSRTSGGMYTQYF. The CDR3 DNA is TGTGCCAGCAGCAGGACTAGCGGGGGAATGTATACGCAGTATTTT.

This chain connects TRBV15 to TRBJ1-1; no firm D call. Germline loops: CDR1 LNHNV, CDR2 YYDKDF (reference sequence). The ends were cut back, 0 bases at V and 3 bases at J, with 8 bases in the middle. The CDR3 is 14 residues long. CDR3 coding DNA: TGTGCCACCAGCAGAGAAGTAGGGTACACTGAAGCTTTCTTT. Translating gives CATSREVGYTEAFF.

This sequence joins TRBV15 and TRBJ2-5; no firm D call. Germline CDR1 LNHNV, CDR2 YYDKDF (reference sequence). V was pared by 0 bases and J by 4 bases, with 9 bases between. The CDR3 loop spans 14 amino acids. For the CDR3, the DNA is TGTGCCACCAGCAGAGATCTCGGGTCAGAGACCCAGTACTTC. This translates into CATSRDLGSETQYF.

The chain recombines TRBV18 with TRBJ2-7; no clear D. The CDR3 loop spans 12 amino acids. Germline V gene sequence: CDR1 KGHSH, CDR2 LQKENI. The ends were cut back, 3 bases at V and 7 bases at J, with 10 bases in the middle. CDR3: CASSPNSLEQYF. The CDR3, as DNA: TGTGCCAGCTCACCGAACTCCTTAGAGCAGTACTTC.

The J gene is TRBJ1-5, the V gene TRBV6-8; the match to TRBD1 covers 7 bases. V gave up 5 bases and J gave up 3 bases; unmatched junction bases: 4. This CDR3 is built from 14 residues. Germline V gives CDR1 MNHGY, CDR2 SAAAGT. The CDR3 sequence is CASSGGTVNQPQHF. CDR3 bases: TGTGCCAGCAGTGGAGGGACAGTCAATCAGCCCCAGCATTTT.

This clone occurred once. The V call is TRBV30, the J call TRBJ1-1; no firm D call. V lost 4 bases and J 0 bases, leaving 9 bases between the germline ends. This CDR3 contains 13 residues. CDR1 and CDR2 (germline): GTSNPN, SVGIG (reference sequence). CDR3 DNA sequence: TGTGCCTGGACCGGACGGTTGAACACTGAAGCTTTCTTT. This sequence encodes CAWTGRLNTEAFF.